This TCR beta chain was identified during a study of CD8+ T cells in alopecia areata. From germline, CDR1 is SGHRS and CDR2 YFSETQ. This CDR3 is 16 amino acids long. The germline V and J ends were trimmed by 0 bases and 3 bases, with 13 bases remaining between them. Described treatment: oral pan-JAK inhibitor, 5-10 mg twice daily. Sequencing templates came from extracted RNA that was reverse transcribed into cDNA. The data were produced by immunoSEQ multiplex PCR, yet TCRdb's version contains in-frame clones alone and is incomplete. The table lists tens of thousands of clones, roughly 46% of them singletons.

This specimen was CD8+ T cells sorted from blood, taken at approximately week 36, from a patient treated with tofacitinib. The chain recombines TRBV5-1 with TRBJ1-5; D unresolved. This TCR was recovered from a human donor with alopecia areata. The CDR3 sequence: CASSLVGLSANQPQHF. The CDR3 region has the DNA TGCGCCAGCAGCTTGGTTGGGCTTTCGGCCAATCAGCCCCAGCATTTT.